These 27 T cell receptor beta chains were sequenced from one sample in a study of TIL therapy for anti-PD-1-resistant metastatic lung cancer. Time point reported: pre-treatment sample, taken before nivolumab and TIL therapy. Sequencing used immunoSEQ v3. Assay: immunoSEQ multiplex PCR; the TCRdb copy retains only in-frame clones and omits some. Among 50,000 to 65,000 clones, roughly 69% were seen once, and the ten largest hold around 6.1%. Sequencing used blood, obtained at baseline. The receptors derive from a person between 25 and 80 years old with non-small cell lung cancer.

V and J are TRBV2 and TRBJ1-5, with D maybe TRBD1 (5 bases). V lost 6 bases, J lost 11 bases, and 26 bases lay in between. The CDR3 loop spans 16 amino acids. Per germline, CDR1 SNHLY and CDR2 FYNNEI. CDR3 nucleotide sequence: TGTGCCAGCAGCCGAGGCGGGGCGGCTCAATCTGGGACCCAGCATTTT. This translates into CASSRGGAAQSGTQHF.

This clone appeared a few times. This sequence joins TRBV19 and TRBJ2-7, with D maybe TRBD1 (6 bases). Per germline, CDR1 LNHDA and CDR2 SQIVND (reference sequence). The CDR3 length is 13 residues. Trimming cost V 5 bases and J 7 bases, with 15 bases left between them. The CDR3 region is CASSLQGMGEQYF. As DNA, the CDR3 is TGTGCCAGTAGTTTGCAGGGGATGGGGGAGCAGTACTTC.

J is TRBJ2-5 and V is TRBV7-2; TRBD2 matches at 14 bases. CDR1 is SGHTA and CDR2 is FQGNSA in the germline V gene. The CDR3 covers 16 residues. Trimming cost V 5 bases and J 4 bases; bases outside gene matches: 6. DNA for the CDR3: TGTGCCAGCAGCCCAAGACTAGCGGGGGGGGGAGAGACCCAGTACTTC. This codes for CASSPRLAGGGETQYF.

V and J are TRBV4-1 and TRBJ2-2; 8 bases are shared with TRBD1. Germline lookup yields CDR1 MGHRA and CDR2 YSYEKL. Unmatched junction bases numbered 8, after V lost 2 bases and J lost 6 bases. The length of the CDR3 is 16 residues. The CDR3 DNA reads TGCGCCAGCAGCCAAAGACAGGGGTTAAAGGCCGGGGAGCTGTTTTTT. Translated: CASSQRQGLKAGELFF.

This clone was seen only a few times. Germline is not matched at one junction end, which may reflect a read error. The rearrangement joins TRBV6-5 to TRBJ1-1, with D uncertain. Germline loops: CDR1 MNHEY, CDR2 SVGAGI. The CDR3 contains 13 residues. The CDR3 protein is CVSKYSMNTEAFF. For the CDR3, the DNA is TGTGTCAGCAAGTACAGCATGAACACTGAAGCTTTCTTT.

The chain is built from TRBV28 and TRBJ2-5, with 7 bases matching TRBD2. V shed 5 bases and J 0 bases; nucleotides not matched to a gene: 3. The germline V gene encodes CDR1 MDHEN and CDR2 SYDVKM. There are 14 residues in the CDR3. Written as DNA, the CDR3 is TGTGCCAGCAGTCGTGCGGGGGACCAAGAGACCCAGTACTTC. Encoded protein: CASSRAGDQETQYF.

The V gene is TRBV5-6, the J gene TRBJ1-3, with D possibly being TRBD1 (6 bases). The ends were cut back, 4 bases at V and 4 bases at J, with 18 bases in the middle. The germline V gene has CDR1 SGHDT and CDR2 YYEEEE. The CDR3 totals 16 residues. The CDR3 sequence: CASSPRPTGSGNTIYF. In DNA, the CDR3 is TGTGCCAGCAGCCCGAGGCCGACAGGCTCCGGAAACACCATATATTTT.

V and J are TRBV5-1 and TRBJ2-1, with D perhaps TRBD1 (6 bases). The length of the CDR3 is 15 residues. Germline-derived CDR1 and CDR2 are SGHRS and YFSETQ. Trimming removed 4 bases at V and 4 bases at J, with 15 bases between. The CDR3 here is CASSRTGTTYNEQFF. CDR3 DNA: TGCGCCAGCAGCCGCACCGGGACAACGTACAATGAGCAGTTCTTC.

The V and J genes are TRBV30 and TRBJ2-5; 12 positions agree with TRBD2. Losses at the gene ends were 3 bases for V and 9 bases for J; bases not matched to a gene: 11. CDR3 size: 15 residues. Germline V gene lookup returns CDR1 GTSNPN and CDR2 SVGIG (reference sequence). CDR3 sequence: CAWSAGLAGLEAQYF. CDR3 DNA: TGTGCCTGGAGCGCCGGACTAGCGGGGTTGGAGGCCCAGTACTTC.

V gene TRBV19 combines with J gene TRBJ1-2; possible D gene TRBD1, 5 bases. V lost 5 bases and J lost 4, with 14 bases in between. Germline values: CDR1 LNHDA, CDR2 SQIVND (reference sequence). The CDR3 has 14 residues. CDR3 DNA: TGTGCCAGTAGTGCCCTGGGGGGGTTCTATGGCTACACCTTC. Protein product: CASSALGGFYGYTF. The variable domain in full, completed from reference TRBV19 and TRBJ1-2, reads DGGITQSPKYLFRKEGQNVTLSCEQNLNHDAMYWYRQDPGQGLRLIYYSQIVNDFQKGDIAEGYSVSREKKESFPLTVTSAQKNPTAFYLCASSALGGFYGYTFGSGTRLTVV.

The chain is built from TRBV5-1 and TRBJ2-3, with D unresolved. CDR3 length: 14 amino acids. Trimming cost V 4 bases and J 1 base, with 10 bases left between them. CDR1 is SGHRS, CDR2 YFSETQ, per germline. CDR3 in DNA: TGCGCCAGCAGCGGGTTCACAGGCACAGATACGCAGTATTTT. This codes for CASSGFTGTDTQYF. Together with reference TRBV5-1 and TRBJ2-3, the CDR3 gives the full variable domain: KAGVTQTPRYLIKTRGQQVTLSCSPISGHRSVSWYQQTPGQGLQFLFEYFSETQRNKGNFPGRFSGRQFSNSRSEMNVSTLELGDSALYLCASSGFTGTDTQYFGPGTRLTVL.

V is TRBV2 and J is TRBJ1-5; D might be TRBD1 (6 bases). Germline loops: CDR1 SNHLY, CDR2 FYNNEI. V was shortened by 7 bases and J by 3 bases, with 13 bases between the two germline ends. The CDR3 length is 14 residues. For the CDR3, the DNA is TGTGCCAGCAACCGCCGGGACAACAATCAGCCCCAGCATTTT. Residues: CASNRRDNNQPQHF.

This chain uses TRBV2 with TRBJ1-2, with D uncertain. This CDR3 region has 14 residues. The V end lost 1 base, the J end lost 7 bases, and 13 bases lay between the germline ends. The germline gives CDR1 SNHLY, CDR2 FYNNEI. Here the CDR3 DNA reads TGTGCCAGCAGTGAAGTGGATGGTTTCGGTGGCTACACCTTC. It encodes CASSEVDGFGGYTF.

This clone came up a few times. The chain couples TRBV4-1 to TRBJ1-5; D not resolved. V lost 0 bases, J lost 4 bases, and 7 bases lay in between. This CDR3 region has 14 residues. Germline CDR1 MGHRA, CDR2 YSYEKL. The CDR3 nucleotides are TGCGCCAGCAGCCAAGAGACGGGAAATCAGCCCCAGCATTTT. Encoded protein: CASSQETGNQPQHF.

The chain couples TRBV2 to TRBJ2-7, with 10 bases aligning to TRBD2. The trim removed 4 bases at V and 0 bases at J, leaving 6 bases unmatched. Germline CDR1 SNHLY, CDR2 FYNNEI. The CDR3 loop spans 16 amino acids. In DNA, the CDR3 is TGTGCCAGCAGTGCCCAAACTAGCGGGACCTCCTACGAGCAGTACTTC. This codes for CASSAQTSGTSYEQYF.

This chain's CDR3 is CASSPLGLAGGPETQYF. In DNA form, the CDR3 reads TGCGCCAGCAGCCCCCTTGGGCTAGCGGGAGGGCCAGAGACCCAGTACTTC. The gene calls are TRBV4-1 and TRBJ2-5, with 12 bases that match TRBD2. CDR1 is MGHRA, CDR2 YSYEKL, per germline. The CDR3 is made up of 17 amino acids. V was clipped by 4 bases and J by 4 bases; unmatched bases: 10.

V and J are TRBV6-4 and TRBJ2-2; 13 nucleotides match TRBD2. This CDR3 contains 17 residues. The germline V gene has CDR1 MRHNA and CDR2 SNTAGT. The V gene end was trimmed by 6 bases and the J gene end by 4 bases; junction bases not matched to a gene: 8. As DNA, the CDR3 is TGTGCCAGCAGCCAACTAGCGGGGGGGCCCGGCACCGGGGAGCTGTTTTTT. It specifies CASSQLAGGPGTGELFF.

The CDR3 reads CASSSRRQGNTEAFF. The CDR3 nucleotides are TGTGCCAGCAGTTCGCGCCGACAGGGGAACACTGAAGCTTTCTTT. The genes are TRBV5-8 and TRBJ1-1; the match to TRBD1 covers 7 bases. Germline CDR1 SGHTS, CDR2 YDEGEE. The V segment lost 5 bases and the J segment 1 base; nucleotides outside the gene matches: 8. The CDR3 spans 15 residues.

The CDR3 region is CASSVGQGDEQYF. Written as DNA, the CDR3 is TGCGCCAGCAGCGTGGGACAGGGGGACGAGCAGTACTTC. The chain recombines TRBV5-1 with TRBJ2-7; 11 positions agree with TRBD1. Germline trimming cut 4 bases from V and 5 bases from J; bases unmatched to any gene: 2. This CDR3 is built from 13 residues. Germline values: CDR1 SGHRS, CDR2 YFSETQ.

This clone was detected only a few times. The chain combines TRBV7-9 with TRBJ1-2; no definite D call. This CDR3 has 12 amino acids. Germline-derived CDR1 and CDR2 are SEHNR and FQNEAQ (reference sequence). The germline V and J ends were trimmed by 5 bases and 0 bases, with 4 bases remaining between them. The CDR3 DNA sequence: TGTGCCAGCAGCCGAGCTAACTATGGCTACACCTTC. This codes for CASSRANYGYTF.

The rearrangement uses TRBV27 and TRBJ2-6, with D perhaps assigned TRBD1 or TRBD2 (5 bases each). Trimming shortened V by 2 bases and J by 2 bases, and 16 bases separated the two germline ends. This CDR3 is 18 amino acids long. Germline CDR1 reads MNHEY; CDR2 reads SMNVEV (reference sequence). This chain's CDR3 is CASSLKGRGRTGANVLTF. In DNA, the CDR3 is TGTGCCAGCAGTTTAAAGGGCCGGGGCCGTACTGGGGCCAACGTCCTGACTTTC.

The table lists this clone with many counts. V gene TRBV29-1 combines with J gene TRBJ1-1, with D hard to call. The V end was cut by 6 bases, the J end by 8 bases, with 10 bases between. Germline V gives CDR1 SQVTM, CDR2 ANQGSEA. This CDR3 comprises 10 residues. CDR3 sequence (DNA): TGCAGCGTGGTGACGGCAGAAGCTTTCTTT. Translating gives CSVVTAEAFF.

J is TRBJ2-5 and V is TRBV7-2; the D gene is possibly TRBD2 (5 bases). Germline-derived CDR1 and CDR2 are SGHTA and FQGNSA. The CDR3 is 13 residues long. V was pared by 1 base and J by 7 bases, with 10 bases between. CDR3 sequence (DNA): TGTGCCAGCAGCTTAGGCGGGTCCCGGACCCAGTACTTC. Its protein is CASSLGGSRTQYF.

CDR3 amino acids: CASSDLGGVRTGELFF. As DNA, the CDR3 is TGTGCCAGCAGCGACCTCGGTGGAGTAAGGACCGGGGAGCTGTTTTTT. The V gene is TRBV9, the J gene TRBJ2-2; D not certain. This CDR3 comprises 16 residues. Germline V gene lookup returns CDR1 SGDLS and CDR2 YYNGEE. Trimming removed 3 bases from V and 5 bases from J, with 17 bases in between.

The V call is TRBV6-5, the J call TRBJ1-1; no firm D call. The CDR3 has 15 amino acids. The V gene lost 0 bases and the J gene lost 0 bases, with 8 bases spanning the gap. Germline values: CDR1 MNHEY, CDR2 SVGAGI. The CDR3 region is CASSYSADLNTEAFF. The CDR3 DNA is TGTGCCAGCAGTTACTCGGCGGATCTGAACACTGAAGCTTTCTTT.

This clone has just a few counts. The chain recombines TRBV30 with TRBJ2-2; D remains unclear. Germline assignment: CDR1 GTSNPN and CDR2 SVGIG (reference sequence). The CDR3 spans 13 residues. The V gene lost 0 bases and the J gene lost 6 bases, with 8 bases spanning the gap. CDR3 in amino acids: CAWSVLNAGELFF. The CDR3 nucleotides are TGTGCCTGGAGTGTACTTAATGCCGGGGAGCTGTTTTTT. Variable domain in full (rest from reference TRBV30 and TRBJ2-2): SQTIHQWPATLVQPVGSPLSLECTVEGTSNPNLYWYRQAAGRGLQLLFYSVGIGQISSEVPQNLSASRPQDRQFILSSKKLLLSDSGFYLCAWSVLNAGELFFGEGSRLTVL.

Here the CDR3 DNA reads TGTGCCAGCAGTTCCTACAGGGGGTCTAATGAAAAACTGTTTTTT. Its protein is CASSSYRGSNEKLFF. The chain uses TRBV6-5 and TRBJ1-4; 8 positions match TRBD1. This CDR3 has 15 amino acids. V dropped 4 bases and J dropped 3; count of bases not matched to a gene: 4. Germline assignment: CDR1 MNHEY and CDR2 SVGAGI.